This T cell receptor beta chain was sequenced during a study of OX40 agonist ivuxolimab in advanced cancers. As for the study in general: Every 2 weeks, patients got intravenous ivuxolimab at one of six dose levels (0.01-10 mg/kg). About 40% of patients had received prior checkpoint inhibitor therapy. Partial responses occurred in Three dose-escalation patients, one with hepatocellular carcinoma and two with cutaneous melanoma.

Study-wide results and caveats: Circulating CD4+ and CD8+ T cells showed clonal expansion by week 6 at 0.1 to 3.0 mg/kg.

Generated by immunoSEQ multiplex PCR, the TCRdb table keeps only in-frame clones and is missing some. The repertoire consists of roughly 69,000 clones, with 80% to 95% occurring once and the leading ten covering 0.85% to 1.2%. Only one count was recorded for this clone. Its antigen is as yet unknown. Germline lookup yields CDR1 LNHDA and CDR2 SQIVND (reference sequence). CDR3 length: 15 amino acids. V lost 3 bases and J 4 bases, leaving 13 bases between the germline ends. The chain couples TRBV19 to TRBJ1-5; D perhaps matches TRBD1 (5 bases). Sequenced material: CD4+ or CD8+ T cells sorted from blood, taken in a trial of the OX40 agonist ivuxolimab. The source of this sequence is an adult with an advanced solid tumor such as melanoma, head and neck, liver or kidney cancer. In DNA form, the CDR3 reads TGTGCCAGTAGTATCAACGGGGGGAAAAATCAGCCCCAGCATTTT. Translating gives CASSINGGKNQPQHF.